The T cell receptor (beta chain) under discussion was sequenced for a study of blood T cell repertoires in COVID-19. Study details: The samples span acute and convalescent COVID-19 from the United States, Italy and Spain. Sources were T cells, B-cell-depleted T cells, or PBMCs; the material itself was cDNA or gDNA.

Original handling: Amplifying reference gene primers gave estimates of nucleated cell counts. Produced via immunoSEQ multiplex PCR; TCRdb's table is partial and in-frame only. V and J calls and clone size are those listed in that table; D and trimming were worked out from the DNA. Of about 39,000 clones in the sample, roughly 80% were seen once. Germline V gene data show CDR1 as SGHVS and CDR2 as FNYEAQ. This CDR3 comprises 17 residues. V gave up 5 bases and J gave up 0 bases, with 14 bases separating them. This TCR came from a man aged 55-75 years in a cohort sampled during active COVID-19. The specimen sequenced was peripheral blood. The rearrangement links TRBV7-6 to TRBJ2-6; D not certain. As DNA, the CDR3 is TGTGCCAGCAGCCTCACGGGTGCGAACTCTGGGGCCAACGTCCTGACTTTC. Translation: CASSLTGANSGANVLTF.